The 15 T cell receptor beta chains presented below share a single source sample, sequenced in a study of blood T cell repertoires in COVID-19. Assay used: immunoSEQ multiplex PCR; TCRdb lists only in-frame clones, some missing. The table has roughly 110,000 clones, approximately 90% seen once. The specimen sequenced was peripheral blood. These receptors all come from a human donor with acute or convalescent COVID-19. The donor label of this sample is uncertain.

This rearrangement joins TRBV9 to TRBJ1-1; D gene ambiguous. The CDR3 contains 15 residues. V was cut by 0 bases and J by 1 base, with 10 bases left in between. Germline CDR1 and CDR2: SGDLS and YYNGEE. The CDR3 nucleotides are TGTGCCAGCAGCGTAGAAGGAGGGAGGAACACTGAAGCTTTCTTT. It specifies CASSVEGGRNTEAFF.

V gene TRBV5-6 combines with J gene TRBJ1-2; D gene ambiguous. The ends were cut back, 1 base at V and 3 bases at J, with 13 bases in the middle. There are 15 residues in the CDR3. Germline V gene lookup returns CDR1 SGHDT and CDR2 YYEEEE. In nucleotides, the CDR3 is TGTGCCAGCAGCTTGATTAAGGCAAGCGACTATGGCTACACCTTC. Its protein is CASSLIKASDYGYTF.

This sequence joins TRBV3-1 (or the pseudogene TRBV3-2) and TRBJ2-2; 9 bases agree with TRBD2. Germline V gene lookup returns CDR1 LGHDT and CDR2 YNNKEL (reference sequence). With V trimmed by 2 bases and J by 3 bases, 4 bases remained unmatched. The CDR3 contains 16 residues. The chain's CDR3 is CASSQKAGGYTGELFF. DNA of the CDR3: TGTGCCAGCAGCCAAAAAGCGGGAGGTTACACCGGGGAGCTGTTTTTT.

V gene TRBV6-6 combines with J gene TRBJ1-4, with a weak D call TRBD1 (6 bases). Looked up from germline, CDR1 is MNHNY and CDR2 is SVGAGI (reference sequence). V was trimmed by 6 bases and J by 4 bases, leaving 12 bases between them. The CDR3 sequence is 14 residues long. Written as DNA, the CDR3 is TGTGCCAGCAGCAACAGGGACCTTAATGAAAAACTGTTTTTT. It specifies CASSNRDLNEKLFF.

The V gene is TRBV6-2 or TRBV6-3, the J gene TRBJ2-5, with 10 bases matching TRBD1. From germline, CDR1 is MNHEY and CDR2 SVGEGT. This CDR3 comprises 18 residues. J gave up 0 bases and V 0 bases, and 7 bases lay outside the gene matches. CDR3 DNA sequence: TGTGCCAGCAGTTACTCGCCCACCGGGACAGGGGACCAAGAGACCCAGTACTTC. Encoded protein: CASSYSPTGTGDQETQYF.

V gene TRBV28 combines with J gene TRBJ1-5; D is perhaps TRBD1 (5 bases). Germline V gene data show CDR1 as MDHEN and CDR2 as SYDVKM. The CDR3 totals 17 residues. V dropped 3 bases and J dropped 5 bases, with 20 bases sitting between them. DNA of the CDR3: TGTGCCAGCAGTTTGCCGGGGGTTCGTCTTTGGTATCAGCCCCAGCATTTT. Its protein product is CASSLPGVRLWYQPQHF.

The chain recombines TRBV7-2 with TRBJ2-7; TRBD2 agrees at 11 bases. V was clipped by 5 bases and J by 3 bases; unmatched bases: 6. Germline CDR1 and CDR2: SGHTA and FQGNSA. The CDR3 has 15 residues. The CDR3 loop reads CASSQTSGVLYEQYF. For the CDR3, the DNA is TGTGCCAGCAGCCAGACTAGCGGGGTGCTCTACGAGCAGTACTTC.

V and J are TRBV2 and TRBJ2-1, with TRBD2 identical over 16 bases. This CDR3 has 16 residues. V dropped 6 bases and J dropped 12; count of bases not matched to a gene: 11. Germline loops: CDR1 SNHLY, CDR2 FYNNEI. CDR3 sequence reads: CASRGPGLAGGQGQFF. DNA for the CDR3: TGTGCCAGCAGAGGGCCGGGACTAGCGGGGGGGCAGGGGCAGTTCTTC.

The rearrangement joins TRBV5-1 to TRBJ2-1; weak D call: TRBD1 (6 bases). The ends were cut back, 4 bases at V and 2 bases at J, with 13 bases in the middle. Germline lookup yields CDR1 SGHRS and CDR2 YFSETQ. This CDR3 contains 15 residues. CDR3 nucleotides: TGCGCCAGCAGCATTCAGGGGTTCACCTACAATGAGCAGTTCTTC. Translation gives CASSIQGFTYNEQFF.

V usage is TRBV5-4 and J usage is TRBJ1-2; perhaps TRBD1 as D (6 bases). From germline, CDR1 is SGHNT and CDR2 YYREEE (reference sequence). Trimming left V 4 bases short and J 6 bases short, with 16 bases between. The CDR3 is 14 residues long. CDR3 bases: TGTGCCAGCAGCCCGGGGGGGCAGAGGGATGGCTACACCTTC. It codes for CASSPGGQRDGYTF. The whole variable domain, filled in from reference TRBV5-4 and TRBJ1-2, reads ETGVTQSPTHLIKTRGQQVTLRCSSQSGHNTVSWYQQALGQGPQFIFQYYREEENGRGNFPPRFSGLQFPNYSSELNVNALELDDSALYLCASSPGGQRDGYTFGSGTRLTVV.

V gene TRBV29-1 combines with J gene TRBJ1-6; no definite D call. Trimming cost V 6 bases and J 0 bases, with 6 bases left between them. The CDR3 runs 13 residues. Germline CDR1 SQVTM, CDR2 ANQGSEA. The chain's CDR3 is CSVLSSYNSPLHF. CDR3 coding DNA: TGCAGCGTCTTGAGCTCCTATAATTCACCCCTCCACTTT.

This clone was seen only once. The chain has TRBV28 and TRBJ2-1, with TRBD1 matching 10 bases. V gave up 6 bases and J gave up 6 bases; unmatched junction bases: 5. CDR1 is MDHEN and CDR2 is SYDVKM in the germline V gene. The CDR3 length is 14 residues. CDR3: CASRGTGEVNEQFF. The CDR3 bases are TGTGCCAGCAGGGGGACAGGGGAGGTCAATGAGCAGTTCTTC.

The chain recombines TRBV5-1 with TRBJ1-3, with D possibly matching TRBD1 (5 bases). V lost 0 bases and J 7 bases, leaving 14 bases between the germline ends. Per germline, CDR1 SGHRS and CDR2 YFSETQ. The CDR3 consists of 15 residues. The CDR3 spells CASSLGTAGGNTIYF. The CDR3 bases are TGCGCCAGCAGCTTGGGTACCGCTGGGGGGAACACCATATATTTT. Complete variable domain (other parts from reference TRBV5-1 and TRBJ1-3): KAGVTQTPRYLIKTRGQQVTLSCSPISGHRSVSWYQQTPGQGLQFLFEYFSETQRNKGNFPGRFSGRQFSNSRSEMNVSTLELGDSALYLCASSLGTAGGNTIYFGEGSWLTVV.

The chain links TRBV7-9 to TRBJ2-7, with a weak D call TRBD2 (6 bases). Germline V gene sequence: CDR1 SEHNR, CDR2 FQNEAQ (reference sequence). This CDR3 region has 15 residues. V lost 2 bases and J lost 0, with 11 bases in between. In DNA, the CDR3 is TGTGCCAGCAGCTTATTAAACGGGGGCTCCTACGAGCAGTACTTC. Protein sequence: CASSLLNGGSYEQYF.

This clone was seen once. This chain uses TRBV7-2 with TRBJ2-3; D remains unclear. The CDR3 length is 13 residues. Trimming pared 5 bases from V and 1 base from J, leaving 7 bases between. Germline V CDR1 and CDR2: SGHTA, FQGNSA. The CDR3 loop is CASSLQGTDTQYF. CDR3 in DNA: TGTGCCAGCAGCCTTCAGGGCACAGATACGCAGTATTTT.